Listed below are T cell receptor beta chains from one sample, sequenced in a study of CD8 T cells in ankylosing spondylitis. TCRdb called the 5' RACE reads again in MiXCR, with one record for every CDR3 protein. Of hundreds of thousands of distinct CDR3 sequences in the sample, about 24% were seen once. Sequences were obtained from blood, either unsorted or a sorted T cell fraction (not recorded which). The receptors derive from a male donor with ankylosing spondylitis. Each CDR3 is given with its conserved first and last residue.

>TRBJ2-1|TRBV6-1
CASSRTGGTWNEQFF
>TRBJ1-1|TRBV20-1
CSGTENTEAFF
>TRBJ2-5|TRBV5-6
CASSWGPTLQETQYF
>TRBJ1-5|TRBV13
CASSALPGARDNRYPNSNQPQHF
>TRBJ2-5|TRBV5-1
CASSLDPQETQYF
>TRBJ2-3|TRBV11-3
CASSTGTSPYTDTQYF
>TRBJ2-2|TRBV29-1
CSVGRTGELFF
>TRBJ1-5|TRBV7-2
CASSLVGVQPQHF
>TRBJ2-1|TRBV5-1
CASSRLAGGQNEQFF
>TRBJ2-1|TRBV25-1
CASSDSLYNEQFF
>TRBJ2-1|TRBV5-1
CASSAGWGAVYNEQFF
>TRBJ2-4|TRBV19
CASTNRWSLLAKNIQYF
>TRBJ1-1|TRBV2
CASSRVRGGTEAFF
>TRBJ1-5|TRBV12-3/TRBV12-4
CASSRGGAVGNQPQHF
>TRBJ2-5|TRBV4-2
CASTGGGTGEKTQYF
>TRBJ2-2|TRBV20-1
CSAGGSGRTGELFF
>TRBJ1-1|TRBV5-1
CASSGQGAVDEAFF
>TRBJ2-1|TRBV6-1
CASSPFRGRGGNEQFF
>TRBJ1-2|TRBV18
CASSPRAGSGGYTF
>TRBJ1-4|TRBV2
CASSGGPEKLFF
>TRBJ2-7|TRBV6-2/TRBV6-3
CASRDPGLADYEQYF
>TRBJ1-1|TRBV7-9
CASSLAHPGYNTEAFF
>TRBJ2-1|TRBV5-1
CASSRPSRDEQFF
>TRBJ2-2|TRBV2
CASGWNTGELFF
>TRBJ1-1|TRBV7-9
CASSWLNLNTEAFF
>TRBJ2-5|TRBV4-1
CASSQDLGTGKTQYF
>TRBJ2-7|TRBV13
CASSWRTGSYEQYF
>TRBJ2-1|TRBV11-2
CASSLGGTEYNEQFF
>TRBJ2-5|TRBV11-3
CASSLGGGRNQETQYF
>TRBJ1-5|TRBV2
CASSEGQNQPQHF
>TRBJ2-1|TRBV7-2
CASSLMGLYEQFF
>TRBJ1-1|TRBV20-1
CSARRGLGNTEAFF
>TRBJ2-3|TRBV3-1
CASSQPTSGRKDTQYF
>TRBJ2-3|TRBV7-6
CASSLRLDSTDTQYF
>TRBJ1-2|TRBV2
CASSEEATGTVGYTF
>TRBJ1-2|TRBV5-1
CASSWTGSNYGYTF
>TRBJ1-5|TRBV20-1
CSARLTANQPQHF
>TRBJ2-3|TRBV20-1
CSARDLGVATQYF
>TRBJ2-7|TRBV12-3/TRBV12-4
CASSPTSGRPLQYF
>TRBJ2-1|TRBV5-1
CASRSTTSSYNEQFF
>TRBJ2-3|TRBV19
CASSRGRASGTDTQYF
>TRBJ1-1|TRBV7-2
CASSLYAGENTEAFF
>TRBJ2-3|TRBV5-1
CASSLDLGSDTQYF
>TRBJ1-2|TRBV19
CASSPTGTEYYGYTF
>TRBJ1-5|TRBV7-9
CASSFEGNQPQHF
>TRBJ2-1|TRBV2
CASRGLAGGNEQFF
>TRBJ2-1|TRBV20-1
CSAPLAGVGNEQFF
>TRBJ1-4|TRBV4-1
CASSFGNLNEKLFF
>TRBJ1-5|TRBV6-2/TRBV6-3
CASSRQGRDQPQHF
>TRBJ2-7|TRBV20-1
CSASGPLAPSSYEQYF
>TRBJ2-1|TRBV3-1
CASLGTSSNNEQFF